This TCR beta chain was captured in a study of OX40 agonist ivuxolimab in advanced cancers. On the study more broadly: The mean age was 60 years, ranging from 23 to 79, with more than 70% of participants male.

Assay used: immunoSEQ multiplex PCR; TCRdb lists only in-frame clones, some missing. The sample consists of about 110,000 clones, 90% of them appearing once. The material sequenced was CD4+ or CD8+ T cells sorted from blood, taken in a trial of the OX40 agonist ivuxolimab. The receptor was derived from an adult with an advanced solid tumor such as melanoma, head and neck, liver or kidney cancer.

CDR3 nucleotides: TGTGCCAGCAGCTGGACTAGCGGGGGGGATACGCAGTATTTT. Translated, it gives CASSWTSGGDTQYF. The genes are TRBV7-2 and TRBJ2-3, with TRBD2 matching 14 bases. Germline CDR1 and CDR2: SGHTA and FQGNSA. The CDR3 has 14 amino acids. The trim removed 4 bases at V and 6 bases at J, leaving 0 bases unmatched. The full variable domain, with the rest looked up from reference TRBV7-2 and TRBJ2-3, is GAGVSQSPSNKVTEKGKDVELRCDPISGHTALYWYRQSLGQGLEFLIYFQGNSAPDKSGLPSDRFSAERTGGSVSTLTIQRTQQEDSAVYLCASSWTSGGDTQYFGPGTRLTVL.